The present T cell receptor beta chain was sequenced within a study of cytomegalovirus exposure and HLA in healthy donors (dated by TCRdb to about 2017). The study in broad terms: According to a later analysis, one platform produced both the approximately 110 validation repertoires and the 670 or so repertoires of the first cohort. The study combined high-throughput TCR immunosequencing, statistical association of individual TCRs with disease status, and machine learning to predict cytomegalovirus infection status. Along with the approximately 700-subject first cohort, a separate validation cohort of about 110 different subjects was used. The study aimed to test whether cataloging public T cell receptors could reveal signatures of past pathogen exposure. Paper-wide results and their limitations: In both the original and validation cohorts, the classifier was reported to diagnose cytomegalovirus status with high specificity and sensitivity. A few of the identified cytomegalovirus-associated TCR beta chains were confirmed in vitro to be specific for cytomegalovirus antigens. A later analysis lacked HLA typing for the validation cohort, so it scored co-occurrence in that cohort across all 110 or so repertoires. Most TCR sequences were observed very rarely across donors, whereas some public TCRs were present in many individuals. The authors suggested that the approach could potentially be generalized to other disease states and immunological phenotypes. A later analysis found that TCRs clustered in the first cohort also tended to co-occur in the 110 or so validation repertoires, with approximately 93% of cluster scores above 0. In the study, approximately 160 TCR beta chains were listed as associated with cytomegalovirus.

Library creation used the immunoSEQ multiplex PCR assay. Per the original workflow: To diagnose cytomegalovirus status from the catalog of TCR beta chain sequences, a statistical classification framework was built. Held by TCRdb, this immuneACCESS table contains in-frame sequences only and omits some clones. Under half of the omission traces to an unresolved V gene where checked; the cause of the rest is unknown. The DNA was the basis for D and trimming; V, J and clone size are from that table. The sample table holds over 250,000 clones, of which approximately 86% were seen once. Clones ranked in the top ten supply about 1% of the sample. After removal of 7 bases from V and 4 bases from J, the junction retains 11 bases not matched to a gene. According to the germline V gene (reference sequence), CDR1 reads MNHEY and CDR2 reads SMNVEV. Spanning cysteine to phenylalanine, the CDR3 consists of 16 amino acids. Only the CDR3 DNA stays, 48 bases, in frame from base 1.

This clone was seen only once. Its antigen remains undetermined. The input lacks base qualities; no much larger clone sits a single base away. The donors belonged to the validation cohort of over a hundred subjects, which was separate from the 666-subject first cohort. The sample consisted of PBMCs. The chain is encoded by TRBV27 joined to TRBJ2-7, with TRBD2 matching 12 junction bases. This sequence originates from a young woman in good health and CMV-seronegative. CDR3 loop: CASIQRLAGEGYEQYF. DNA sequence: TGTGCCAGCATTCAAAGACTAGCGGGAGAAGGTTACGAGCAGTACTTC.